This T cell receptor (beta chain) comes out of a study of cytomegalovirus exposure and HLA in healthy donors. Overall study findings and caveats: Investigators reported 150 to 200 TCR beta chains as tied to cytomegalovirus. Rare sequences made up most TCRs, while some public TCRs were found in many donors.

Measured with immunoSEQ multiplex PCR; TCRdb has only the in-frame clones, and not every one. The sample comprises roughly 330,000 clones, about nine tenths of which are singletons, and over 1% rests with the top ten. The donors were members of the validation cohort, which comprised roughly 120 subjects and was separate from the first cohort of roughly 700 subjects. The CDR3 runs 14 residues. The germline V and J ends were trimmed by 5 bases and 5 bases, with 12 bases remaining between them. In germline, CDR1 is SGHTA, CDR2 FQGTGA. To note about this clone: No antigen is known for it.

The source of this sequence is a woman aged 25-40 years in good health and CMV-seropositive. Sequenced sample: PBMCs. The rearrangement joins TRBV7-3 to TRBJ2-2; D may be TRBD2 (5 bases). The CDR3 DNA sequence: TGTGCCAGCAGCCAAGGCGAGGGAACCGGGGAGCTGTTTTTT. It yields the protein CASSQGEGTGELFF.